This TCR beta chain was observed in a study of cytotoxic CD8 clonotypes in ibrutinib-treated CLL. V shed 3 bases, J shed 3 bases, and the junction held 8 bases outside the gene matches. The CDR3 consists of 15 residues. CDR1 and CDR2 (germline): SGDLS, YYNGEE. Sequencing was designed to attain a depth spanning 1 in 200,000 to 1 in 1 million T cells. Clones were read by immunoSEQ multiplex PCR, and TCRdb kept only the in-frame ones, dropping some. The sample shows roughly 70,000 clones, more than 70% of them seen only once. Sequences were derived from PBMCs, sampled at disease progression, from a patient treated with ibrutinib. The clonotype originates from a human donor with chronic lymphocytic leukemia. The chain recombines TRBV9 with TRBJ1-1; 7 positions agree with TRBD1. CDR3 residues: CASSAWTGRDTEAFF. The CDR3 DNA reads TGTGCCAGCAGCGCGTGGACAGGACGGGACACTGAAGCTTTCTTT. The complete variable domain, with remaining parts taken from reference TRBV9 and TRBJ1-1, reads DSGVTQTPKHLITATGQRVTLRCSPRSGDLSVYWYQQSLDQGLQFLIQYYNGEERAKGNILERFSAQQFPDLHSELNLSSLELGDSALYFCASSAWTGRDTEAFFGQGTRLTVV.